The next 10 T cell receptor beta chains were all read from a single sample in a study of cytomegalovirus exposure and HLA in healthy donors. The repertoire was sequenced with immunoSEQ multiplex PCR; TCRdb's copy has only in-frame clones and lacks some. The sample lists tens of thousands of clones, 85% to 95% occurring once. Source material: PBMCs. These receptor sequences come from a man between 18 and 35 years old in good health and CMV-seropositive.

V is TRBV7-3 and J is TRBJ2-5, with D maybe TRBD2 (6 bases). This CDR3 comprises 15 residues. V lost 1 base to trimming and J lost 1 base, with 10 bases between them. The germline CDR1 and CDR2 sequences are SGHTA and FQGTGA. Here the CDR3 DNA reads TGTGCCAGCAGCTTAAATCTCGGGGGCCAAGAGACCCAGTACTTC. Its translation is CASSLNLGGQETQYF.

The chain has TRBV11-2 and TRBJ2-5; a weak D match, TRBD2 (6 bases). Trimming took off 5 bases at V and 9 bases at J, with 16 bases between the two ends. The CDR3 contains 13 residues. The V gene's germline CDR1 is SGHAT and CDR2 FQNNGV. CDR3 protein: CASSPPRGWPQYF. In DNA form, the CDR3 reads TGTGCCAGCAGCCCCCCACGGGGGTGGCCCCAGTACTTC.

The CDR3 loop reads CASSLDAGYNEQFF. DNA for the CDR3: TGCGCCAGCAGCTTGGATGCGGGTTACAATGAGCAGTTCTTC. V usage is TRBV5-1 and J usage is TRBJ2-1; a weak D match, TRBD2 (5 bases). The germline V and J ends were trimmed by 0 bases and 4 bases, with 8 bases remaining between them. Looked up from germline, CDR1 is SGHRS and CDR2 is YFSETQ. CDR3 length: 14 residues.

The CDR3 DNA sequence: TGTGCCAGCAGCATACGGGCGGGGGATGAGCAGTTCTTC. This translates into CASSIRAGDEQFF. The chain combines TRBV21-1 with TRBJ2-1; the table assigns TRBD2, which was not confirmed against the DNA. TRBV21-1 is a recognized pseudogene. CDR3 size: 13 residues.

The V gene is TRBV7-6, the J gene TRBJ2-7; TRBD1 matches 7 bases. Germline CDR1 reads SGHVS; CDR2 reads FNYEAQ. The CDR3 has 15 amino acids. V was clipped by 5 bases and J by 4 bases; unmatched bases: 11. The CDR3 protein is CASSATGQLQYEQYF. CDR3 coding DNA: TGTGCCAGCAGCGCGACGGGACAGCTTCAATACGAGCAGTACTTC.

V and J are TRBV19 and TRBJ1-1; 7 bases fit TRBD1. Germline loops: CDR1 LNHDA, CDR2 SQIVND (reference sequence). CDR3 length: 14 residues. Losses at the gene ends were 7 bases for V and 5 bases for J; bases not matched to a gene: 10. The CDR3 bases are TGTGCCAGTAACCCGACAGGGATAAAAACTGAAGCTTTCTTT. This gives the protein CASNPTGIKTEAFF.

The genes are TRBV12-5 and TRBJ2-3, with 14 bases matching TRBD2. J lost 5 bases, V lost 4 bases, and 5 bases had no gene match. Germline CDR1 LGHNT, CDR2 FRNRAP. The CDR3 extends over 16 amino acids. The CDR3 nucleotides are TGTGCTAGTGGTTCCGGGACTAGCGGGAGCGTAGATACGCAGTATTTT. Translating gives CASGSGTSGSVDTQYF.

The chain employs TRBV4-1 and TRBJ1-1; D gene unclear. Germline values: CDR1 MGHRA, CDR2 YSYEKL. This CDR3 has 14 residues. Between the trimmed V and J ends, which lost 0 bases and 0 bases, there was a span of 5 bases. CDR3 sequence: CASSQDRMNTEAFF. CDR3 coding DNA: TGCGCCAGCAGCCAAGACAGAATGAACACTGAAGCTTTCTTT.

The V and J genes are TRBV2 and TRBJ2-6, with unresolved D. The ends were cut back, 6 bases at V and 1 base at J, with 10 bases in the middle. CDR1 is SNHLY, CDR2 FYNNEI, per germline. The CDR3 spans 15 residues. CDR3 sequence: CASRRVVSGANVLTF. The CDR3 DNA reads TGTGCCAGCAGGCGAGTAGTGTCTGGGGCCAACGTCCTGACTTTC.

This sequence joins TRBV6-5 and TRBJ1-1; no firm D call. Trimming left V 4 bases short and J 3 bases short, with 3 bases between. This CDR3 region has 11 residues. Germline V lookup: CDR1 MNHEY, CDR2 SVGAGI. CDR3 in amino acids: CASSSHTEAFF. CDR3 nucleotides: TGTGCCAGCAGTTCTCACACTGAAGCTTTCTTT.